The 19 T cell receptor beta chains in this list originate from one sample, sequenced in a study of T-cell reconstitution after alpha-beta-depleted transplantation in children. For TCRbeta, the library was prepared with unique molecular identifiers. MiXCR was run by TCRdb on the PCR reads, yielding one entry per CDR3 protein. The sample records 530,000 or so distinct CDR3 sequences, roughly 30% being singletons. The input for sequencing was PBMCs, taken before TCRalphabeta/CD19-depleted stem cell transplant. These receptor sequences come from a boy under two years old with Wiskott-Aldrich syndrome, due to receive a stem cell transplant.

This clonotype has only one observation. This chain links TRBV20-1 with TRBJ1-2, with no clear D. V was shortened by 1 base and J by 1 base, with 7 bases between the two germline ends. The CDR3 has 13 residues. From germline, CDR1 is DFQATT and CDR2 SNEGSKA (reference sequence). The CDR3 sequence is CSARVLHNYGYTF. In DNA, the CDR3 is TGCAGTGCTAGAGTCCTGCATAACTATGGCTACACCTTC.

This clonotype was found a few times. The V and J genes are TRBV12-3 or TRBV12-4 and TRBJ2-7; perhaps D is TRBD1 or TRBD2 (5 bases each). The CDR3 is 12 amino acids. V was clipped by 5 bases and J by 9 bases, with 14 bases between them. The CDR3 is CASSVQGVGQYF. The CDR3 DNA sequence: TGTGCCAGCAGTGTGCAGGGAGTGGGGCAGTACTTC.

The V gene is TRBV7-8, the J gene TRBJ2-5; 7 bases are a match to TRBD2. The CDR3 is 15 amino acids. The J segment lost 3 bases and the V segment lost 1 base, leaving 5 bases of the junction unmatched. From germline, CDR1 is SGHVS and CDR2 FQNEAQ. CDR3 residues: CASSLVAGVEETQYF. In nucleotides, the CDR3 is TGTGCCAGCAGCTTAGTGGCGGGAGTTGAAGAGACCCAGTACTTC.

This chain connects TRBV7-9 to TRBJ2-1; TRBD2 matches at 16 bases. This CDR3 has 16 amino acids. CDR1 and CDR2 (germline): SEHNR, FQNEAQ (reference sequence). The ends lost 5 bases at V and 8 bases at J; junction bases unmatched: 6. CDR3 sequence (DNA): TGTGCCAGCAGCGATGGGACTAGCGGGAGGGCCGATGAGCAGTTCTTC. It specifies CASSDGTSGRADEQFF.

J is TRBJ2-3 and V is TRBV24-1, with 9 bases lining up with TRBD1. The V gene end was trimmed by 8 bases and the J gene end by 4 bases; junction bases not matched to a gene: 3. The CDR3 has 13 residues. The V gene's germline CDR1 is KGHDR and CDR2 SFDVKD. The CDR3, as DNA: TGTGCCACCATGGGACAGGGCCCAGATACGCAGTATTTT. It encodes CATMGQGPDTQYF.

This clonotype was observed a few times. J is TRBJ1-4 and V is TRBV4-2; no clear D gene. The CDR3 totals 13 residues. V was cut by 1 base and J by 8 bases, with 8 bases left in between. The germline CDR1 and CDR2 sequences are LGHNA and YNFKEQ. CDR3 in DNA: TGTGCCAGCAGCCAAGGGGTGGGGGAAAAACTGTTTTTT. Translated: CASSQGVGEKLFF.

The J gene is TRBJ2-3, the V gene TRBV5-1; the match to TRBD1 covers 9 bases. Germline V gene lookup returns CDR1 SGHRS and CDR2 YFSETQ. The ends lost 4 bases at V and 4 bases at J; junction bases unmatched: 4. The CDR3 extends over 14 amino acids. CDR3 in amino acids: CASSRTGGADTQYF. The CDR3 DNA follows: TGCGCCAGCAGCCGTACAGGGGGCGCAGATACGCAGTATTTT.

V and J are TRBV12-3 or TRBV12-4 and TRBJ1-5, with TRBD1 as a possible D gene (6 bases). Trimming left V 5 bases short and J 1 base short, with 21 bases between. The CDR3 has 18 amino acids. The CDR3, as DNA: TGTGCCAGCAGTGCCCACCTTCAGGGGATGAGGAGCAATCAGCCCCAGCATTTT. Encoded protein: CASSAHLQGMRSNQPQHF.

J is TRBJ1-1 and V is TRBV27; D is unresolved. Between the trimmed V and J ends, which lost 4 bases and 10 bases, there was a span of 16 bases. CDR3 size: 13 residues. Germline V gene sequence: CDR1 MNHEY, CDR2 SMNVEV (reference sequence). The CDR3 spells CASSSLEADGAFF. CDR3 bases: TGTGCCAGCAGTTCCCTGGAGGCGGATGGAGCTTTCTTT.

The chain combines TRBV20-1 with TRBJ2-7; 10 bases align to TRBD1. V trimming: 1 base; J trimming: 3 bases; junction bases outside the gene matches: 3. The germline gives CDR1 DFQATT, CDR2 SNEGSKA (reference sequence). The CDR3 length is 14 residues. The CDR3: CSARAGTGVYEQYF. The CDR3 region has the DNA TGCAGTGCTAGAGCGGGGACAGGGGTCTACGAGCAGTACTTC.

This clonotype was detected a few times. V and J are TRBV20-1 and TRBJ2-1, with D perhaps matching TRBD2 (5 bases). The CDR3 contains 11 residues. V shed 6 bases and J shed 9 bases, with 12 bases lying between them. Germline CDR1 reads DFQATT; CDR2 reads SNEGSKA (reference sequence). DNA of the CDR3: TGCAGTGCCTACCTAGCTCCTGAGCAGTTCTTC. This sequence encodes CSAYLAPEQFF.

V gene TRBV10-3 combines with J gene TRBJ2-1, with TRBD2 matching 7 bases. This CDR3 is built from 16 residues. The germline V gene has CDR1 ENHRY and CDR2 SYGVKD. The ends lost 4 bases at V and 0 bases at J; junction bases unmatched: 6. CDR3 residues: CAISVAGGSSYNEQFF. CDR3 bases: TGTGCCATCAGTGTAGCGGGCGGGAGCTCCTACAATGAGCAGTTCTTC.

This clonotype came up many times. The chain recombines TRBV29-1 with TRBJ2-1; D gene ambiguous. This CDR3 has 12 amino acids. In germline, CDR1 is SQVTM, CDR2 ANQGSEA. Trimming took off 4 bases at V and 5 bases at J, with 9 bases between the two ends. The CDR3 sequence: CSVVGADNEQFF. The CDR3 bases are TGCAGCGTTGTAGGCGCAGACAATGAGCAGTTCTTC.

This clonotype has more than one count but fewer than ten. The chain couples TRBV10-3 to TRBJ2-4; D is undetermined. Trimming shortened V by 5 bases and J by 0 bases, and 14 bases separated the two germline ends. The germline gives CDR1 ENHRY, CDR2 SYGVKD. The CDR3 is 16 amino acids. The CDR3 protein is CAISSAGEIAKNIQYF. The CDR3 bases are TGTGCCATCAGTAGCGCTGGGGAAATAGCCAAAAACATTCAGTACTTC.

The V gene is TRBV10-3, the J gene TRBJ2-1, with D possibly matching TRBD1 (6 bases). This CDR3 has 18 residues. Trimming left V 2 bases short and J 0 bases short, with 17 bases between. CDR1 is ENHRY and CDR2 is SYGVKD in the germline V gene. CDR3 amino acids: CAISEPKTRGHSYNEQFF. The CDR3 DNA reads TGTGCCATCAGTGAGCCGAAAACAAGGGGACACTCCTACAATGAGCAGTTCTTC.

This clonotype turned up a few times. This chain connects TRBV18 to TRBJ2-2; TRBD1 aligns across 10 bases. This CDR3 region has 16 residues. The V and J ends lost 6 bases and 0 bases, in that order; junction bases with no gene match: 4. CDR1 is KGHSH and CDR2 is LQKENI in the germline V gene. As DNA, the CDR3 is TGTGCCAGCTCGATCGGACAGGGGGCGAACACCGGGGAGCTGTTTTTT. This translates into CASSIGQGANTGELFF.

This clonotype was counted between two and nine times. The chain couples TRBV2 to TRBJ1-1; 10 bases match TRBD1. The CDR3 sequence is 14 residues long. Trimming took 4 bases from V and 2 from J; bases not matched to a gene: 1. CDR1 and CDR2 from the germline V gene are SNHLY and FYNNEI. The CDR3 DNA reads as TGTGCCAGCAGTGGGACAGGGGGTAACACTGAAGCTTTCTTT. Amino acids: CASSGTGGNTEAFF.

The chain couples TRBV10-3 to TRBJ2-2; 12 bases are a match to TRBD2. This CDR3 comprises 15 residues. Trimming took 4 bases from V and 6 from J; bases not matched to a gene: 3. Looked up from germline, CDR1 is ENHRY and CDR2 is SYGVKD. This chain's CDR3 is CAISVLAGGAGELFF. CDR3 nucleotides: TGTGCCATCAGTGTGCTAGCGGGAGGGGCCGGGGAGCTGTTTTTT.

This clonotype was picked up a small number of times. CDR3 loop: CSARPTGYADTQYF. CDR3 in DNA: TGCAGTGCTCGCCCCACAGGGTATGCGGATACGCAGTATTTT. The chain recombines TRBV20-1 with TRBJ2-3; tentative D call: TRBD1 (6 bases). Germline CDR1 reads DFQATT; CDR2 reads SNEGSKA (reference sequence). This CDR3 is 14 amino acids long. With 5 bases removed from V and 6 bases from J, the gap between germline ends came to 18 bases.